This entry concerns a single T cell receptor (beta chain). The data derive from a study of T cell changes during pregnancy in multiple sclerosis. Profiling relied on immunoSEQ multiplex PCR, and the TCRdb table lists in-frame clones only, not all of them. Of around 92,000 clones in the sample, 85% to 95% are singletons; the top ten hold 2% to 2.5%. The CDR3 runs to 17 residues. Germline loops: CDR1 SGHRS, CDR2 YFSETQ. Germline trimming cut 0 bases from V and 5 bases from J; bases unmatched to any gene: 11. The chain employs TRBV5-1 and TRBJ2-3; 8 nucleotides match TRBD2. The origin of this receptor is a female donor with multiple sclerosis, enrolled in a pregnancy study. The sample was peripheral blood, taken in the third trimester of pregnancy. CDR3 residues: CASSLGVTGGPRDTQYF. The CDR3 coding sequence is TGCGCCAGCAGCTTGGGTGTGACGGGAGGGCCGAGAGATACGCAGTATTTT.